This T cell receptor (beta chain) was captured by sequencing in a study of glioma-infiltrating T cells. In this sample, this clonotype turned up a few times. V gave up 3 bases and J gave up 8 bases, with 16 bases separating them. The CDR3 consists of 14 residues. CDR1 and CDR2 from the germline V gene are SEHNR and FQNEAQ (reference sequence). The iRepertoire nested amplicon-rescue multiplex PCR amplified TCR alpha and beta CDR3s from RNA. TCRdb re-called the multiplex PCR reads with MiXCR, one entry per CDR3 protein. The table has approximately 130,000 distinct CDR3 sequences, around 25% seen once; the top ten hold roughly 29%.

Sequenced material: glioma tissue, nonneoplastic brain tissue, or PBMCs (not recorded which). This chain links TRBV7-9 with TRBJ1-2, with a weak D call TRBD1 (6 bases). The TCR sequence derives from a human donor with low-grade glioma or glioblastoma, undergoing nonglioma brain surgery, or in good health (not recorded which). CDR3 sequence reads: CASSFSQGLGGYTF. Written as DNA, the CDR3 is TGTGCCAGCAGCTTCTCACAGGGCCTGGGGGGCTACACCTTC.